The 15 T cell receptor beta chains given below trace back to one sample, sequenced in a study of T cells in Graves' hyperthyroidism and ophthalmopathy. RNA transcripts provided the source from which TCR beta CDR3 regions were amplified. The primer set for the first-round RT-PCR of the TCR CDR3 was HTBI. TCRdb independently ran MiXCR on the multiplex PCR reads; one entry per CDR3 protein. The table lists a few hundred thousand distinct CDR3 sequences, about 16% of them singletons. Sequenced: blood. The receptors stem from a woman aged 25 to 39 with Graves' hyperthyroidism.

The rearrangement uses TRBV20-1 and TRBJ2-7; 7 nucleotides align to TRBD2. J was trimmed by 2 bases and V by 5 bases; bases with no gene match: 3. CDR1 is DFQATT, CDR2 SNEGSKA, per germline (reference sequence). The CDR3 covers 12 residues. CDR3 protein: CSAWTSPYEQYF. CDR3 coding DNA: TGCAGTGCTTGGACTAGTCCCTACGAGCAGTACTTC.

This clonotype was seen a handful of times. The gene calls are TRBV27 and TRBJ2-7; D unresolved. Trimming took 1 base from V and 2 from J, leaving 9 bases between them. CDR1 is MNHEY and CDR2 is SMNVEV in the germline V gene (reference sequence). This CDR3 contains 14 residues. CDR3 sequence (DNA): TGTGCCAGCAGTTTATTGAGTGGGGCCTACGAGCAGTACTTC. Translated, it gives CASSLLSGAYEQYF.

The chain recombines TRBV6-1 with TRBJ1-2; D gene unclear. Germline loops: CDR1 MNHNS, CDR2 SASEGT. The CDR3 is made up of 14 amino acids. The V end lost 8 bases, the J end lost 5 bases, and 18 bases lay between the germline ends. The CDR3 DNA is TGTGCCAGCCTCCTGACTGGGATGAGTTATGGCTACACCTTC. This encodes CASLLTGMSYGYTF.

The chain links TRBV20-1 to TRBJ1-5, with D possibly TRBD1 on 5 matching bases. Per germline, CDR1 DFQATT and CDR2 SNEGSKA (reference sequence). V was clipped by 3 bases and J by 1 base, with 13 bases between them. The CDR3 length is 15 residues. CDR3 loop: CSAREMGVSNQPQHF. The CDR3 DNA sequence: TGCAGTGCTAGGGAGATGGGGGTAAGCAATCAGCCCCAGCATTTT.

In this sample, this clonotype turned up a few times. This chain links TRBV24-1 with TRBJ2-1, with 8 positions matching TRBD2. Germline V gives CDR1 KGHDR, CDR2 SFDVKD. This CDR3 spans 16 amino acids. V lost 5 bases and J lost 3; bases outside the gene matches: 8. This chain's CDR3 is CATSGTTSGGYNEQFF. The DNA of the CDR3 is TGTGCCACCAGTGGCACAACTAGCGGAGGCTACAATGAGCAGTTCTTC.

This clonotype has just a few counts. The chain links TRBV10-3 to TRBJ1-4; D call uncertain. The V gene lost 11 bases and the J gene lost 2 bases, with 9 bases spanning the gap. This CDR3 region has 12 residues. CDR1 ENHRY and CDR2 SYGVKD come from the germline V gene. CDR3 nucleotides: TGTGCCGCCGCTCCGACTAATGAAAAACTGTTTTTT. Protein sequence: CAAAPTNEKLFF.

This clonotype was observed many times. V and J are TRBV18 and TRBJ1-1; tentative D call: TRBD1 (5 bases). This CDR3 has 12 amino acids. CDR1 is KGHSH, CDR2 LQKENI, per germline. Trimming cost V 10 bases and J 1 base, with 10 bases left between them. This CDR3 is CAIKQENTEAFF. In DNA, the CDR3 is TGTGCCATAAAACAGGAGAACACTGAAGCTTTCTTT.

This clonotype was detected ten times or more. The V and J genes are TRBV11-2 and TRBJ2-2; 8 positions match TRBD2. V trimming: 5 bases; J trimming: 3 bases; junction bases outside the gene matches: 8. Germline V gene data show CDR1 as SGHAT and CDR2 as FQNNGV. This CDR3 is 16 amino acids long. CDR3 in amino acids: CASSPGLARDTGELFF. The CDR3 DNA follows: TGTGCCAGCAGCCCTGGACTAGCAAGGGACACCGGGGAGCTGTTTTTT.

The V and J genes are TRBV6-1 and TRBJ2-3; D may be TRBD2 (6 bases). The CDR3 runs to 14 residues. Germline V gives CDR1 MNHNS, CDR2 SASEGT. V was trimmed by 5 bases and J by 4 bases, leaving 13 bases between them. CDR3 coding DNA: TGTGCCAGCAGTCGGGACCCGGGGGCAGATACGCAGTATTTT. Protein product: CASSRDPGADTQYF.

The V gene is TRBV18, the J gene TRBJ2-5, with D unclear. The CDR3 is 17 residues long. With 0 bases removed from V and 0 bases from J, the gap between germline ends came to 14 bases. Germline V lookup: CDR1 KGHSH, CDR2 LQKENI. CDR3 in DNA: TGTGCCAGCTCACCACCGGTCACCCCTTGGTACCAAGAGACCCAGTACTTC. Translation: CASSPPVTPWYQETQYF.

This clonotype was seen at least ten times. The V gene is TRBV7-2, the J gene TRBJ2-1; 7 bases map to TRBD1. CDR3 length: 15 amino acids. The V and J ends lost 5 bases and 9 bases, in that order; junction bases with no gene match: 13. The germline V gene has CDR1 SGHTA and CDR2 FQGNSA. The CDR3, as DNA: TGTGCCAGCAGCCGACAGGGCTCCTTTAGTGGTGAGCAGTTCTTC. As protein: CASSRQGSFSGEQFF.

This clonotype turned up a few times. CDR3 loop: CASSQGMGYGYTF. CDR3 DNA sequence: TGTGCCAGCAGCCAGGGAATGGGGTATGGCTACACCTTC. This chain uses TRBV14 with TRBJ1-2; D gene unclear. CDR3 length equals 13 residues. V lost 3 bases and J 5 bases, leaving 10 bases between the germline ends. The V gene's germline CDR1 is SGHDN and CDR2 FVKESK.

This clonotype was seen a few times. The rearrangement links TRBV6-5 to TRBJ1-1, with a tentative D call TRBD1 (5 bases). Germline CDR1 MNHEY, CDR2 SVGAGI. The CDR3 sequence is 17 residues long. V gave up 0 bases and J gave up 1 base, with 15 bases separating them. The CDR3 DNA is TGTGCCAGCAGTTACTCCGGCCCAACCGGGACGAACACTGAAGCTTTCTTT. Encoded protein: CASSYSGPTGTNTEAFF.

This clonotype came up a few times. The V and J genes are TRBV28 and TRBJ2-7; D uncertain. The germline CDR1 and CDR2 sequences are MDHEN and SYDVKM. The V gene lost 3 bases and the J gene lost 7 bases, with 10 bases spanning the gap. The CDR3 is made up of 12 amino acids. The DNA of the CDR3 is TGTGCCAGCAGTTTTTGGGGTCGGGAGCAGTACTTC. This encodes CASSFWGREQYF.

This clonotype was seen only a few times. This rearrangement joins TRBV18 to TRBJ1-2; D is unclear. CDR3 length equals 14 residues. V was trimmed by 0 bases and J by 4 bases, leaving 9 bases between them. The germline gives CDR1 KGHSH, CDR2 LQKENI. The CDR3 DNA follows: TGTGCCAGCTCACCACCGTACGGGAGCTATGGCTACACCTTC. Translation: CASSPPYGSYGYTF.